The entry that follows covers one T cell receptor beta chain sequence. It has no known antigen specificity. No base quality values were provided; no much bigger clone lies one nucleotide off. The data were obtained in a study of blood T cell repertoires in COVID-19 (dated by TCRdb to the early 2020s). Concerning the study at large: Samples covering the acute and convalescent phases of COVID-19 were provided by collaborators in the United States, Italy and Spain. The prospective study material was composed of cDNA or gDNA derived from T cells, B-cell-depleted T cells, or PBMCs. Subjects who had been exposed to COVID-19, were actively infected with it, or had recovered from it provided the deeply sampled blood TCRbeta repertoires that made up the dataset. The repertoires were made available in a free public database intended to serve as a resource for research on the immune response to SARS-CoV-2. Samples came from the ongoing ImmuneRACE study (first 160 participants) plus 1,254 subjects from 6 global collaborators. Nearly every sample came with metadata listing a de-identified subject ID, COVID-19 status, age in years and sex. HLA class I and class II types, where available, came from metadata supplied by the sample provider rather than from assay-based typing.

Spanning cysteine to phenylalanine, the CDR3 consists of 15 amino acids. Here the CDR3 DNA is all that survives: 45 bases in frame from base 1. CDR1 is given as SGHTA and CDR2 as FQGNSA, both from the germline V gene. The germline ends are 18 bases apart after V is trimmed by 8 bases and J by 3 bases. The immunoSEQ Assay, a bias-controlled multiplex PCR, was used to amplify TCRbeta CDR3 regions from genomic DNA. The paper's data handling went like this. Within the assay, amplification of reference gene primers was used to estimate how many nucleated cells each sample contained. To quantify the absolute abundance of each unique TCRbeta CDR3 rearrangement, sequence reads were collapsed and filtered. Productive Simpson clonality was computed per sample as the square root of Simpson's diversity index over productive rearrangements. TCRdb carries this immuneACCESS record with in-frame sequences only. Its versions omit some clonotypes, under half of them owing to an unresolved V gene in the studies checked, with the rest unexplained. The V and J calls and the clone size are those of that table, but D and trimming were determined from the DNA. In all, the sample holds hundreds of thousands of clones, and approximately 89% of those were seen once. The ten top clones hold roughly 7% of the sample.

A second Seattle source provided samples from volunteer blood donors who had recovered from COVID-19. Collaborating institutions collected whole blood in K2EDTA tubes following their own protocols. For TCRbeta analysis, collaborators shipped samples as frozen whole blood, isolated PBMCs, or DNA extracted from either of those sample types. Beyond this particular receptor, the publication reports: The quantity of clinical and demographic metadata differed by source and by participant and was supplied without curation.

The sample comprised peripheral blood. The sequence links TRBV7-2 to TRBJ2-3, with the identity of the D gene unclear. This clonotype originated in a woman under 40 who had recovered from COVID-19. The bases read TGTGCCAGCGAGCGCTCCCCCCTTTGGACAGATACGCAGTATTTT. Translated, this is CASERSPLWTDTQYF.